This TCR beta chain was retrieved from a study of T-cell reconstitution after alpha-beta-depleted transplantation in children. Study-level points and caveats: Fresh T-cell production supplied most of the T-cell counts and diversity seen one year after transplant.

Trimming shortened V by 0 bases and J by 4 bases, and 14 bases separated the two germline ends. CDR1 and CDR2 (germline): SGHKS, YYEKEE (reference sequence). This CDR3 is built from 15 residues. As it was prepared, the TCRbeta library received unique molecular identifiers. TCRdb reprocessed the PCR reads via MiXCR and lists one record per CDR3 protein. The sample records roughly 670,000 distinct CDR3 sequences, around 13% being singletons. A note on this clonotype: Its specificity is not known.

This receptor was identified in a girl under 10 years old with congenital amegakaryocytic thrombocytopenia, due to receive a stem cell transplant. Sequences were derived from PBMCs, sampled before TCRalphabeta/CD19-depleted stem cell transplant. The rearrangement joins TRBV5-5 to TRBJ2-7, with D perhaps TRBD2 (6 bases). CDR3 sequence (DNA): TGTGCCAGCAGCTTGGACCCAGGAGGGCAATACGAGCAGTACTTC. It translates to CASSLDPGGQYEQYF.